Included here is one TCR beta chain sequence, with context. PCR amplification relied on 60 Vbeta primers (plus 13 Jbeta primers). Profiling relied on immunoSEQ multiplex PCR, and the TCRdb table lists in-frame clones only, not all of them. The sample contains 85,000 to 100,000 clones, roughly 86% of which appear only once. The record originates from a study of cytomegalovirus exposure and HLA in healthy donors. Germline CDR1 is MNHEY and CDR2 is SMNVEV (reference sequence). The CDR3 has 15 amino acids. Trimming removed 5 bases at V and 0 bases at J, with 13 bases between. Sequencing was performed on PBMCs. This TCR was recovered from a man aged 30-40 years in good health and CMV-seropositive. The chain employs TRBV27 and TRBJ1-1; a weak D match, TRBD1 (6 bases). The CDR3 nucleotides read TGTGCCAGCAGTCCCGGACAGTTCCTGAACACTGAAGCTTTCTTT. Amino acids: CASSPGQFLNTEAFF.